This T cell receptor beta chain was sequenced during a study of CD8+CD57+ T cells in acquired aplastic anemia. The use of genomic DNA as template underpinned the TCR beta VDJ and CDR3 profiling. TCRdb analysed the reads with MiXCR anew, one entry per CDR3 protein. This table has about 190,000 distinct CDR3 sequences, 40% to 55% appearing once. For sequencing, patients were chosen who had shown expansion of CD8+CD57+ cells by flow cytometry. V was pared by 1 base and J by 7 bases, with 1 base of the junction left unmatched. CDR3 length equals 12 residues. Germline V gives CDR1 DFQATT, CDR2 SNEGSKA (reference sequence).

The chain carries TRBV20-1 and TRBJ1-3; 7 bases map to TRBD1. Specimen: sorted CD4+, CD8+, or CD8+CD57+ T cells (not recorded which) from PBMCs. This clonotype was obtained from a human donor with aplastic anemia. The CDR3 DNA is TGCAGTGCTAGAGTACAGGGGAACACCATATATTTT. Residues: CSARVQGNTIYF.